This TCR beta chain is from a study of blood T cell repertoires in COVID-19. Study-level background: Italy, Spain and the United States were the sources of the convalescent and acute COVID-19 samples. Sources were T cells, B-cell-depleted T cells, or PBMCs; the material itself was cDNA or gDNA.

In the original analysis: Amplifying reference gene primers gave estimates of nucleated cell counts. Profiled with immunoSEQ multiplex PCR; TCRdb holds only in-frame clones, not every one. D and trimming were read from the DNA, whereas the V and J calls and clone size are those reported in that table. The sample holds under 300,000 clones; 86% are singletons and the top ten take about 12%. Germline V gene data show CDR1 as MGHRA and CDR2 as YSYEKL. V lost 0 bases and J 2 bases, leaving 13 bases between the germline ends. The CDR3 is 16 residues long. The sequence came from an elderly man with acute or convalescent COVID-19. Material: peripheral blood. The chain couples TRBV4-1 to TRBJ1-1; D remains ambiguous. Written as DNA, the CDR3 is TGCGCCAGCAGCCAAGAAGGTTCCGGGAGCAACACTGAAGCTTTCTTT. It is translated as CASSQEGSGSNTEAFF.